Listed below are T cell receptor beta chains from one sample, sequenced in a study of T-cell reconstitution after alpha-beta-depleted transplantation in children. From the PCR reads, TCRdb called clonotypes with MiXCR, one entry per CDR3 protein. The sample yields 45,000 or so distinct CDR3 sequences, roughly 52% seen once. Sequencing used peripheral blood, obtained before TCRalphabeta/CD19-depleted stem cell transplant. The source is a boy younger than two with SCID, due to receive a stem cell transplant. CDR3s include the opening cysteine and the closing phenylalanine or tryptophan. Fields, in order: V gene, J gene, CDR3 protein.

V: TRBV20-1; J: TRBJ2-1; CDR3: CSAWGGRGNEQFF
V: TRBV12-3/TRBV12-4; J: TRBJ2-1; CDR3: CASTHPSGDYNEQFF
V: TRBV6-2/TRBV6-3; J: TRBJ1-5; CDR3: CASRLSNQPQHF
V: TRBV6-5; J: TRBJ1-1; CDR3: CASSYSGGRWGTEAFF
V: TRBV29-1; J: TRBJ1-5; CDR3: CSVEDVPTALRPWPQHF
V: TRBV7-3; J: TRBJ2-3; CDR3: CASSLLGGGPFDTQYF
V: TRBV6-5; J: TRBJ2-6; CDR3: CASSLLGGSGANVLTF
V: TRBV12-3/TRBV12-4; J: TRBJ1-6; CDR3: CASDRMTGGNSPLHF
V: TRBV20-1; J: TRBJ2-7; CDR3: CSARDEGRASYEQYF
V: TRBV12-3/TRBV12-4; J: TRBJ2-3; CDR3: CASSPPTGTDTQYF
V: TRBV19; J: TRBJ2-1; CDR3: CAKGGVYQADNEQFF
V: TRBV10-3; J: TRBJ2-7; CDR3: CAISDLSYEQYF
V: TRBV15; J: TRBJ2-3; CDR3: CATSRDPSDTQYF
V: TRBV4-1; J: TRBJ1-4; CDR3: CASGTRGPTNEKLFF
V: TRBV7-2; J: TRBJ2-1; CDR3: CASSLDRGNEQFF
V: TRBV5-1; J: TRBJ2-2; CDR3: CASSWDNTGELFF
V: TRBV10-3; J: TRBJ2-3; CDR3: CAIRGGPSTDTQYF
V: TRBV7-6; J: TRBJ2-1; CDR3: CASSLEQGTYNEQFF
V: TRBV5-1; J: TRBJ1-2; CDR3: CASSSGGAGGYTF
V: TRBV24-1; J: TRBJ2-1; CDR3: CATSETPGQGSVEQFF
V: TRBV7-2; J: TRBJ2-3; CDR3: CASSSGLAGGLDTQYF
V: TRBV4-1; J: TRBJ2-5; CDR3: CASSHEETQYF
V: TRBV7-9; J: TRBJ2-3; CDR3: CASSPALPSTDTQYF
V: TRBV11-2; J: TRBJ2-5; CDR3: CASSSTLQETQYF
V: TRBV11-2; J: TRBJ2-3; CDR3: CASSLVRSSTDTQYF
V: TRBV5-1; J: TRBJ2-3; CDR3: CASSLEAGSDTQYF
V: TRBV10-3; J: TRBJ2-7; CDR3: CAISESEEGGNEQYF
V: TRBV20-1; J: TRBJ1-2; CDR3: CSASPRGGEGVGYTF
V: TRBV5-5; J: TRBJ2-3; CDR3: CASSLPGPSSDTQYF
V: TRBV12-3/TRBV12-4; J: TRBJ1-1; CDR3: CASSLAGGNTEAFF
V: TRBV6-5; J: TRBJ2-1; CDR3: CASSVKAGGHNEQFF
V: TRBV4-3; J: TRBJ1-1; CDR3: CASSQDGGQTEAFF
V: TRBV7-2; J: TRBJ1-2; CDR3: CASSLDKIGGYTF
V: TRBV28; J: TRBJ2-7; CDR3: CASSFIGRDGTYEQYF
V: TRBV6-4; J: TRBJ2-7; CDR3: CASTVGEGSYEQYF
V: TRBV7-2; J: TRBJ2-7; CDR3: CASSFFGGGPYEQYF
V: TRBV19; J: TRBJ1-1; CDR3: CASSRGQGAYEAFF
V: TRBV7-9; J: TRBJ2-4; CDR3: CASSSIGQGQNIQYF
V: TRBV10-3; J: TRBJ2-5; CDR3: CAISGQGVETQYF
V: TRBV6-1; J: TRBJ2-2; CDR3: CASSQQGANTGELFF
V: TRBV5-1; J: TRBJ2-5; CDR3: CASSFGDKETQYF
V: TRBV4-1; J: TRBJ2-1; CDR3: CASSQVGWNEQFF
V: TRBV20-1; J: TRBJ1-1; CDR3: CSARSPPANTEAFF
V: TRBV20-1; J: TRBJ2-1; CDR3: CSARPGTSSPHSSYNEQFF
V: TRBV12-3/TRBV12-4; J: TRBJ1-2; CDR3: CASSYPAGTGQGYTF
V: TRBV4-3; J: TRBJ2-1; CDR3: CASSQPGLAGYNEQFF
V: TRBV6-5; J: TRBJ2-1; CDR3: CASSYSTGQGAWVQFF
V: TRBV5-4; J: TRBJ2-7; CDR3: CASSFSQGVNEQYF
V: TRBV4-1; J: TRBJ2-3; CDR3: CASSQTGSSTDTQYF
V: TRBV9; J: TRBJ2-3; CDR3: CASSVAGRSTDTQYF
V: TRBV7-9; J: TRBJ2-1; CDR3: CASSLAGLAGVKEQFF
V: TRBV2; J: TRBJ2-1; CDR3: CASSVERVSYNEQFF
V: TRBV9; J: TRBJ2-3; CDR3: CASSASTSGGPNTQYF
V: TRBV5-1; J: TRBJ1-2; CDR3: CASSSDGFNYGYTF
V: TRBV12-3/TRBV12-4; J: TRBJ1-2; CDR3: CASSTVNRGPYGYTF
V: TRBV7-9; J: TRBJ2-7; CDR3: CASSQPGPPEGDEQYF